This TCR beta chain was retrieved from a study of regulatory T cells in long-lasting Graves disease. Relying on iRepertoire HTBI primers and Arm-PCR of CDR3 regions, the team built TCR beta libraries. TCRdb re-analysed the multiplex PCR reads in MiXCR, keeping a single row per CDR3 protein. The profile covers over 400,000 distinct CDR3 sequences, with about 14% appearing a single time and approximately 17% taken by the ten largest. Worth noting for this clonotype: One base away lies a much larger clone, so this may be a sequencing read error.

Time point indicated: newly diagnosed GD, antithyroid drugs for less than 3 months. TCR sequences were obtained from RNA taken from PBMCs. These data were also reused for a study on T cells in Graves' hyperthyroidism and ophthalmopathy.

The origin of this receptor is a woman aged 45-65 years with Graves disease. The material was peripheral blood mononuclear cells (PBMCs), obtained at new diagnosis, from a patient treated with antithyroid drugs.

CDR3 protein: CASSFAGPSGNGQFF. The DNA of the CDR3 is TGCGCCAGCAGCTTCGCAGGGCCATCTGGCAATGGGCAGTTCTTC. This chain joins TRBV5-1 and TRBJ2-1; D might be TRBD1 (5 bases). Germline assignment: CDR1 SGHRS and CDR2 YFSETQ. The CDR3 has 15 amino acids.